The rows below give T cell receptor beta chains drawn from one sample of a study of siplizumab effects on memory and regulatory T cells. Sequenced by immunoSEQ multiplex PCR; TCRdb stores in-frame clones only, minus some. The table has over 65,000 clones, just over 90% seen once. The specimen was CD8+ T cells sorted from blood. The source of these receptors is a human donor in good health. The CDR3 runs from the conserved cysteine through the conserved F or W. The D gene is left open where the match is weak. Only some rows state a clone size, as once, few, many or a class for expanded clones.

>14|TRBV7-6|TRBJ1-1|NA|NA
TGTGCCAGCAGCTACTCGGGACAATACACTGAAGCTTTCTTT
CASSYSGQYTEAFF
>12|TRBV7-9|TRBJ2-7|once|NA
TGTGCCAGCAGCGTTGATACCTACGAGCAGTACTTC
CASSVDTYEQYF
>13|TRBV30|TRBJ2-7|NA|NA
TGTGCCTGGAGTGTCTGGTGGGGTTACGAGCAGTACTTC
CAWSVWWGYEQYF
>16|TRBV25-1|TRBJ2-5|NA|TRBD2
TGTGCCAGCAGTGAATCGGGTCTAGCGGGGTATGAGACCCAGTACTTC
CASSESGLAGYETQYF
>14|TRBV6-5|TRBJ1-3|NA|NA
TGTGCCAGCAGTTCGGGGGGCTCTGGAAACACCATATATTTT
CASSSGGSGNTIYF
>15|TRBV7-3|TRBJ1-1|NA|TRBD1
TGTGCCAGCAGCTTAAAGGGACAGGCGGACACTGAAGCTTTCTTT
CASSLKGQADTEAFF
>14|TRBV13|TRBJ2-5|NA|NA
TGTGCCAGCAGCTTTTTATCCAGAGAAGAGACCCAGTACTTC
CASSFLSREETQYF
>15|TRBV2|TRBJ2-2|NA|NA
TGTGCCAGGAAGGCAAGAGAGGGCGACACCGGGGAGCTGTTTTTT
CARKAREGDTGELFF
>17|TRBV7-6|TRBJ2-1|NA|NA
TGTGCCAGCAGCTTCTGGACAGACCCGAGCTCCTACAATGAGCAGTTCTTC
CASSFWTDPSSYNEQFF
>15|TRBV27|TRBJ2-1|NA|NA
TGTGCCAGCAGTTCACAGGGTCCCTCCTACAATGAGCAGTTCTTC
CASSSQGPSYNEQFF
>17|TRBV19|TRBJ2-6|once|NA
TGTGCCAGTAGTATCGTTCCTTGGGACTCTGGGGCCAACGTCCTGACTTTC
CASSIVPWDSGANVLTF
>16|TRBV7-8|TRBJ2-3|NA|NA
TGTGCCAGCCATGAGGGGAGAACCCCCCACACAGATACGCAGTATTTT
CASHEGRTPHTDTQYF
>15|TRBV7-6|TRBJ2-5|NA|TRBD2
TGTGCCAGCAGCTTAATGGCTAGCGGGGAAGAGACCCAGTACTTC
CASSLMASGEETQYF
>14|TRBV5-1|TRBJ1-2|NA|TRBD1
TGCGCCAGCAGCGGGACAGGGGGCCCCTATGGCTACACCTTC
CASSGTGGPYGYTF
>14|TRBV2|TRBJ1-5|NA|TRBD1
TGTGCCAGGGGGGGCAGGGGGCGCGGTCAGCCCCAGCATTTT
CARGGRGRGQPQHF
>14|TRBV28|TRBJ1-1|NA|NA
TGTGCCAGCAGCCTTAGTGGGGGGGACACTGAAGCTTTCTTT
CASSLSGGDTEAFF
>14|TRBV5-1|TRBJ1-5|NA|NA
TGTGCCAGCAGCTTAGGGCAGGGGTATCAGCCCCAGCATTTT
CASSLGQGYQPQHF
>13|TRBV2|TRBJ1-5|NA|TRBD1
TGTGCCAGCAGTGGGACAGGGATTCAGCCCCAGCATTTT
CASSGTGIQPQHF
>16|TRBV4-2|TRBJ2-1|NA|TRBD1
TGTGCCAGCAGCAGGGACAGGACCTTTTCCTACAATGAGCAGTTCTTC
CASSRDRTFSYNEQFF
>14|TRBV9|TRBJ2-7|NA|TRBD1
TGTGCCAGCAGCAAGTTAGGGGGCTGGTACGAGCAGTACTTC
CASSKLGGWYEQYF
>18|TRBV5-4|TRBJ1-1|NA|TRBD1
TGTGCCAGCAGCTTGGCCTTACGTAAGTGGGACAGGGAAAAGGTAGCTTTCTTT
CASSLALRKWDREKVAFF
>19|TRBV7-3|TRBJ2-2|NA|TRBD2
TGTGCCAGCAGCTTATTGGCTGCGGCTAGCGGGACTAACACCGGGGAGCTGTTTTTT
CASSLLAAASGTNTGELFF
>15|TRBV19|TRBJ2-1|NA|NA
TGTGCCAGTAGTCCCCAGGGGGGGGCCGAAAATGAGCAGTTCTTC
CASSPQGGAENEQFF
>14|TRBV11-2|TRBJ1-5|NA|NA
TGTGCCAGCAGCTTAGAGGCCGATGGCAGGCCCCAGCATTTT
CASSLEADGRPQHF
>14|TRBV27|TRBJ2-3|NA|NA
TGTGCCAGCAGTTTAGTAGCTAGCACAGATACGCAGTATTTT
CASSLVASTDTQYF
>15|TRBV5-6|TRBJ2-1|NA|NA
TGTGCCAGCAGCCTCCAGCTACAATGGAGCGATGAGCAGTTCTTC
CASSLQLQWSDEQFF
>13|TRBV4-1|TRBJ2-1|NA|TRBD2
TGCGCCAGCAGCCAGGCGGGGGGCAATGAGCAGTTCTTC
CASSQAGGNEQFF
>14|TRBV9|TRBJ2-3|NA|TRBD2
TGTGCCAGCAGCGGTAGCGGGAGCACAGATACGCAGTATTTT
CASSGSGSTDTQYF
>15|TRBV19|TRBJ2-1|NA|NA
TGTGCCAGTAGTACGTCCGGTTCTTCCTACAATGAGCAGTTCTTC
CASSTSGSSYNEQFF
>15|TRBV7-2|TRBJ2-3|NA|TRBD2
TGTGCCAGCAGCTTCGGTAGCGGGGGTGGCGACACGCAGTATTTT
CASSFGSGGGDTQYF
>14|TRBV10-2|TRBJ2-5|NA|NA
TGCGCCAGCAGCCCTCCGCAGGCGCAGTGGACCCAGTACTTC
CASSPPQAQWTQYF
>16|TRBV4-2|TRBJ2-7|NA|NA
TGTGCCAGCAGCCAAGGGTATTTACTAGATACCTACGAGCAGTACTTC
CASSQGYLLDTYEQYF
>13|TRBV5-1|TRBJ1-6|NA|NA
TGCGCCAGCAGCCCGGACCCGCCATCACCCCTCCACTTT
CASSPDPPSPLHF
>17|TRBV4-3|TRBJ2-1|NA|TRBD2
TGCGCCAGCAGCCAAGACTTGGCTAGCGGGGGGGATAATGAGCAGTTCTTC
CASSQDLASGGDNEQFF
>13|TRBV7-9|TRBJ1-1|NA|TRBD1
TGTGCCAGCAGTCCACAGGGGTACACTGAAGCTTTCTTT
CASSPQGYTEAFF
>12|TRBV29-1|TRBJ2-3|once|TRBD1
TGCAGCGTTCTACAGGGGGGACATACGCAGTATTTT
CSVLQGGHTQYF
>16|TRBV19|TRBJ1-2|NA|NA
TGTGCCAGTAGCCATAATTCGTTCCTGGGCACGGCGAACCCCACCTTC
CASSHNSFLGTANPTF
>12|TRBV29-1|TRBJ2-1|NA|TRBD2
TGCAGCGTTGAGGGGGGGGTAAATGAGCAGTTCTTC
CSVEGGVNEQFF
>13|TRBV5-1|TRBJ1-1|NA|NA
TGCGCCAGCAGCTTAGCTGCGGGGACTGAAGCTTTCTTT
CASSLAAGTEAFF
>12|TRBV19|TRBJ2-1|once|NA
TGTGCCACCCTCGGGGCCACTCCTGAGCAGTTCTTC
CATLGATPEQFF
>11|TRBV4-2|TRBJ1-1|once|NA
TGTGCCAGCAGCCAGAACACTGAAGCTTTCTTT
CASSQNTEAFF
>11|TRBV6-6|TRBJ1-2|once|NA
TGTGCCAGCAGTTACTCAGGGTTATTCACCTTC
CASSYSGLFTF
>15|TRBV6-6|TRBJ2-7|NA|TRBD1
TGTGCCAGCAGTCCCCCGGGACAGGGGGCAGTCGAGCAGTACTTC
CASSPPGQGAVEQYF
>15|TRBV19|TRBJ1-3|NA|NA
TGTGCCAGTAGTATAGGAGGCAGCTCTGGAAACACCATATATTTT
CASSIGGSSGNTIYF
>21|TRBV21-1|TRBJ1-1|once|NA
TGTGCCAGCAGCATAAACCCGGGACAGGGCGAGGTTGGGGGGCAGAACACTGAAGCTTTCTTT
CASSINPGQGEVGGQNTEAFF
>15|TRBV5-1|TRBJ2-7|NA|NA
TGCGCCAGCAGCCCGACCAACGGGGCATCTGGCGAGCAGTACTTC
CASSPTNGASGEQYF
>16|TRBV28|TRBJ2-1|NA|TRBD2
TGTGCCAGCGAGGCTATGGGACTAGCGGGGAGCAATGAGCAGTTCTTC
CASEAMGLAGSNEQFF
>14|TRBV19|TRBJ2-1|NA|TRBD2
TGTGCCAGTAGTAATGCGGGGGGCCTGGAGGAGCAGTTCTTC
CASSNAGGLEEQFF
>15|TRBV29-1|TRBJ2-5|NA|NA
TGCAGCGTTGAAACCCCAACCGAACTAGGGGAGACCCAGTACTTC
CSVETPTELGETQYF
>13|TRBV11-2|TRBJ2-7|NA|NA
TGTGCCAGCAGCCCCGGGTTGACCTACGAGCAGTACTTC
CASSPGLTYEQYF